This T cell receptor beta chain was profiled in a study of control samples from healthy donors and cancer patients. Germline V gene data show CDR1 as SGDLS and CDR2 as YYNGEE. V was pared by 2 bases and J by 2 bases, with 7 bases between. This CDR3 is built from 13 residues. Clones were sequenced by immunoSEQ multiplex PCR, and TCRdb holds only the in-frame ones, with some missing. In the table there are some 120,000 clones, roughly 84% of which are singletons. This sequence originates from a man in his forties in good health. V gene TRBV9 combines with J gene TRBJ2-5; TRBD1 might be the D (6 bases). The sequencing input was blood. In nucleotides, the CDR3 is TGTGCCAGCAGCGTGAGGGGGCAAGAGACCCAGTACTTC. It yields the protein CASSVRGQETQYF.